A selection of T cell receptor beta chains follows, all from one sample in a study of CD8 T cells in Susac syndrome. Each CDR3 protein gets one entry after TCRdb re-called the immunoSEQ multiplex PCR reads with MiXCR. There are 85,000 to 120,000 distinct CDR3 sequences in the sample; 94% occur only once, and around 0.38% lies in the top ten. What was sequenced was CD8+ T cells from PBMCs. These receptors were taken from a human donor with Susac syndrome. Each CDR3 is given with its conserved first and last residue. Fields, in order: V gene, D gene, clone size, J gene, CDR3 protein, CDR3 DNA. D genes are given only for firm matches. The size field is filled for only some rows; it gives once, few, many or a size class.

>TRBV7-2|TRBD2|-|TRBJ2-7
CASSPLRGGQYEQYF
TGTGCCAGCAGCCCCCTCCGGGGGGGCCAATACGAGCAGTACTTC
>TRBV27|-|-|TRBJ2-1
CASISGGNEQFF
TGTGCCAGCATCTCGGGCGGGAATGAGCAGTTCTTC
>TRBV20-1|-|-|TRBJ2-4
CSARGRETKNIQYF
TGCAGTGCTAGAGGCAGGGAGACCAAAAACATTCAGTACTTC
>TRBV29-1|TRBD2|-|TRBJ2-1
CSVELGGRGGNEQFF
TGCAGCGTTGAGCTCGGGGGCCGGGGGGGCAATGAGCAGTTCTTC
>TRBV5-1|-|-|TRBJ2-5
CASKSEILTQETQYF
TGCGCCAGCAAGAGCGAGATACTAACCCAAGAGACCCAGTACTTC
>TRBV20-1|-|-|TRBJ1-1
CSARDITEAFF
TGCAGTGCTAGAGATATCACTGAAGCTTTCTTT
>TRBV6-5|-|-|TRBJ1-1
CASSDRTNTEAFF
TGTGCCAGCAGTGATCGAACGAACACTGAAGCTTTCTTT
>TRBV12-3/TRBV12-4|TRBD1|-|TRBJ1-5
CASSSTGEKGQPQHF
TGTGCCAGCAGTTCGACAGGGGAGAAAGGACAGCCCCAGCATTTT
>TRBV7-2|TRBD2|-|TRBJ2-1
CASSNSGGFDEQFF
TGTGCCAGCAGCAATAGCGGGGGGTTCGATGAGCAGTTCTTC
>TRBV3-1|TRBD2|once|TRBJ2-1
CASSQELGGEKNEQFF
TGTGCCAGCAGCCAAGAACTCGGGGGGGAAAAGAATGAGCAGTTCTTC
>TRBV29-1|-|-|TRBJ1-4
CSVEGADEKLFF
TGCAGCGTTGAAGGGGCAGATGAAAAACTGTTTTTT
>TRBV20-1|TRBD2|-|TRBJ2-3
CSGNGTSGGTHSDTQYF
TGCAGTGGTAATGGGACTAGCGGGGGTACCCATTCAGATACGCAGTATTTT
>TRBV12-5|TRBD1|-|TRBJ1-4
CASGFSTGTGWEKLFF
TGTGCTAGTGGTTTCTCAACCGGGACAGGGTGGGAAAAACTGTTTTTT
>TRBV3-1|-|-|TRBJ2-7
CASTPGGREQYF
TGTGCCTCTACACCAGGGGGGAGAGAGCAGTACTTC
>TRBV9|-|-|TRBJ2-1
CASSSRVNEQFF
TGTGCCAGCAGCTCCCGTGTCAATGAGCAGTTCTTC
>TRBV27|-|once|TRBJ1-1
CASAPSGDTEAFF
TGTGCCAGCGCCCCCTCGGGCGACACTGAAGCTTTCTTT
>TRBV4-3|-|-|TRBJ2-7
CASSQAGSPEQYF
TGCGCCAGCAGCCAAGCGGGGTCTCCCGAGCAGTACTTC
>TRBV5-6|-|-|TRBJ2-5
CASSYQGKETQYF
TGTGCCAGCAGCTACCAGGGTAAAGAGACCCAGTACTTC